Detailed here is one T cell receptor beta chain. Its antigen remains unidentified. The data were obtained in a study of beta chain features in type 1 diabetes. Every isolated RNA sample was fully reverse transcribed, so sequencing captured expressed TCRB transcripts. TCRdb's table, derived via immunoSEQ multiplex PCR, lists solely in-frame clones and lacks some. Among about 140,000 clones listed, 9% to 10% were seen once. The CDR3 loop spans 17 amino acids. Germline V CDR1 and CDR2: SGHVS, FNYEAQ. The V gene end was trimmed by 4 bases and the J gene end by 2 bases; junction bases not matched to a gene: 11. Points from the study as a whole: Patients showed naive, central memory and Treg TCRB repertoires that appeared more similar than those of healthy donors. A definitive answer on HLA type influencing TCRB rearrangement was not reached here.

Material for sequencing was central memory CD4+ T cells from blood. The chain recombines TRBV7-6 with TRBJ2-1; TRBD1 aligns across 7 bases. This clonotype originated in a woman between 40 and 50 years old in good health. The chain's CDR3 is CASSSYNWQGAYNEQFF. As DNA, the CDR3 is TGTGCCAGCAGCTCTTACAATTGGCAGGGGGCCTACAATGAGCAGTTCTTC.